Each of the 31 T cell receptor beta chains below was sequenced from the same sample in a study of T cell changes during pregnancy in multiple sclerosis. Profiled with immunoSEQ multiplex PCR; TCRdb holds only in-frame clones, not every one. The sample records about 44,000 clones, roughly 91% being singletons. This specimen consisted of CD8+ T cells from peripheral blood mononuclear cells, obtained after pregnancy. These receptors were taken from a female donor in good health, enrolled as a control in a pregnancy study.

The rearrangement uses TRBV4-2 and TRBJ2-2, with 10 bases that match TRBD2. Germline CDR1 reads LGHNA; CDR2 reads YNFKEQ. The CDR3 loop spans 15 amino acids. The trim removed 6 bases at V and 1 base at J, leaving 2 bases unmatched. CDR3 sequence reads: CASRVAGGNTGELFF. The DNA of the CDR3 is TGTGCCAGCAGGGTAGCGGGGGGGAACACCGGGGAGCTGTTTTTT.

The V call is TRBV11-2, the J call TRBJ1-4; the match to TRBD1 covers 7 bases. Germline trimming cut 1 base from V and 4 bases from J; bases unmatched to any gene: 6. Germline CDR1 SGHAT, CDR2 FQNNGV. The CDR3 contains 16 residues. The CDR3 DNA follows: TGTGCCAGCAGCTTAGTCGGGGGACAGATTAATGAAAAACTGTTTTTT. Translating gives CASSLVGGQINEKLFF.

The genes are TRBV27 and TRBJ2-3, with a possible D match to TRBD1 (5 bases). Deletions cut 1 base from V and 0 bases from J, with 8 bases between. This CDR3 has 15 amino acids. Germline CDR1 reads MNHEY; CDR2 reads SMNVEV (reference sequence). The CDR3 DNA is TGTGCCAGCAGTTTATGGTCAGGGAGCACAGATACGCAGTATTTT. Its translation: CASSLWSGSTDTQYF.

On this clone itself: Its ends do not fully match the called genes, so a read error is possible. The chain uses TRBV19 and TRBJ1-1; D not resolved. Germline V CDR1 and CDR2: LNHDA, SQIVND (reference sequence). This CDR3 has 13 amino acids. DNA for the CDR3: TGTGCCAGTGGTATGAGCATGAACACTGAAGCTTTCTTT. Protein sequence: CASGMSMNTEAFF.

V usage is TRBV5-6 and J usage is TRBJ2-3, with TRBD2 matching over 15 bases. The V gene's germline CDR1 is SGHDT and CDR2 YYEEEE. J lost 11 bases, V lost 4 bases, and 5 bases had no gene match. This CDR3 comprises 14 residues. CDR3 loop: CASSEGLAGGKQYF. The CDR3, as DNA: TGTGCCAGCAGCGAGGGACTAGCGGGGGGCAAGCAGTATTTT.

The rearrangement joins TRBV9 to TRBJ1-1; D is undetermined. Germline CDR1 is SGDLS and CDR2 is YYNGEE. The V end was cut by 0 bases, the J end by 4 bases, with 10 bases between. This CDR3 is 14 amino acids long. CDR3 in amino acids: CASSVVERGTEAFF. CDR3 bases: TGTGCCAGCAGCGTAGTGGAAAGAGGCACTGAAGCTTTCTTT.

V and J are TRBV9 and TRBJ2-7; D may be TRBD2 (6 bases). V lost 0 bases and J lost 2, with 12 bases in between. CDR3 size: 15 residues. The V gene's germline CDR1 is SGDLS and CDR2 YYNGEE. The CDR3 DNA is TGTGCCAGCAGCGTAGAGGGAGGCGGGGCCTACGAGCAGTACTTC. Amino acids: CASSVEGGGAYEQYF. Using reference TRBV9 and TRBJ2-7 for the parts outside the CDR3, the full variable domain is DSGVTQTPKHLITATGQRVTLRCSPRSGDLSVYWYQQSLDQGLQFLIQYYNGEERAKGNILERFSAQQFPDLHSELNLSSLELGDSALYFCASSVEGGGAYEQYFGPGTRLTVT.

CDR3 DNA: TGTGCCAGCAGCCCTTGGTACAGCCTCTATGGCTACACCTTC. This encodes CASSPWYSLYGYTF. The chain combines TRBV5-6 with TRBJ1-2; D is uncertain. The CDR3 extends over 14 amino acids. Trimming stripped 4 bases from V and 4 bases from J, with 14 bases between. Germline CDR1 SGHDT, CDR2 YYEEEE.

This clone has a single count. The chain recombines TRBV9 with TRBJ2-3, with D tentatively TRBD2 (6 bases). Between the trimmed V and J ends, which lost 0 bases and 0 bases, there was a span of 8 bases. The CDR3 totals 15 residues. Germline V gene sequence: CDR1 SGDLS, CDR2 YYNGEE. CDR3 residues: CASSVGGRSTDTQYF. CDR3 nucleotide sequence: TGTGCCAGCAGCGTAGGGGGGAGGAGCACAGATACGCAGTATTTT.

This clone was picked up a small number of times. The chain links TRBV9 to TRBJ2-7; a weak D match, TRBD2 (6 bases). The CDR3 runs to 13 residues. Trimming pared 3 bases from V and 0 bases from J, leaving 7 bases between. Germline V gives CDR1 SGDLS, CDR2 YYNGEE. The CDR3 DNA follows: TGTGCCAGCAGCGCGGGACTCTCCTACGAGCAGTACTTC. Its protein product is CASSAGLSYEQYF.

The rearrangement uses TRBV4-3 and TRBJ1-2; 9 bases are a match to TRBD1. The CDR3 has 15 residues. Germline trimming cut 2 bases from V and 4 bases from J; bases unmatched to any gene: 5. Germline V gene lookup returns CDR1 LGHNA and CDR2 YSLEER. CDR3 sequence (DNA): TGCGCCAGCAGCCAAAGGTACAGGGGGCCCTATGGCTACACCTTC. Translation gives CASSQRYRGPYGYTF.

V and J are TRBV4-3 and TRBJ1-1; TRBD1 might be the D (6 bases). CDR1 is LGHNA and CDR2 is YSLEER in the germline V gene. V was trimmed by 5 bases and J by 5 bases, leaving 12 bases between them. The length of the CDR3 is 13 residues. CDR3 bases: TGCGCCAGCAGCGCCCTCAGGGGAACTGAAGCTTTCTTT. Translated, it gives CASSALRGTEAFF.

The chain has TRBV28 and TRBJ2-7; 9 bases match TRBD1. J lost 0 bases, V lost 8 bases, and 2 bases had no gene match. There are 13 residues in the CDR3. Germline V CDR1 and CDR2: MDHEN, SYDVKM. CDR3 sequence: CASGQGSSYEQYF. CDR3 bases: TGTGCCAGCGGACAGGGGAGCTCCTACGAGCAGTACTTC.

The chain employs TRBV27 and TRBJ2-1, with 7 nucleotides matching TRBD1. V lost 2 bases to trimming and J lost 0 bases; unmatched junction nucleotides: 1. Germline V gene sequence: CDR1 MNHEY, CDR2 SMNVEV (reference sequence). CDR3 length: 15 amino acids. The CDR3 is CASSLPGGSYNEQFF. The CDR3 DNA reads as TGTGCCAGCAGTTTACCAGGGGGCTCCTACAATGAGCAGTTCTTC.

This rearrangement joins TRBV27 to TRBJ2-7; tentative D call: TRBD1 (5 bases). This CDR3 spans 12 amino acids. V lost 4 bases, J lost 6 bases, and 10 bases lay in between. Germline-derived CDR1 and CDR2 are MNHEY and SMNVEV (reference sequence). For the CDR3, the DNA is TGTGCCAGCAGTTCGGACACGCTCGAGCAGTACTTC. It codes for CASSSDTLEQYF.

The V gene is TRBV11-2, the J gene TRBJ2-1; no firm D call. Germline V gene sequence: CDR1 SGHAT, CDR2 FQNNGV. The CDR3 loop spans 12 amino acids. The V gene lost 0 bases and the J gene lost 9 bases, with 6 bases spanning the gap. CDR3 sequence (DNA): TGTGCCAGCAGCTTAGATCGGAGTGAGCAGTTCTTC. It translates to CASSLDRSEQFF.

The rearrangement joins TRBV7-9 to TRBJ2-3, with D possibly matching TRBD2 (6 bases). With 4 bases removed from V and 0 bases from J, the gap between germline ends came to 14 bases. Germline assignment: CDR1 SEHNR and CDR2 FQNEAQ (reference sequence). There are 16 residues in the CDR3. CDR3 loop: CASSSGLIVSTDTQYF. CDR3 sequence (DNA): TGTGCCAGCAGCTCGGGACTGATTGTTAGCACAGATACGCAGTATTTT. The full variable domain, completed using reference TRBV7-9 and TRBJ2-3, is DTGVSQNPRHKITKRGQNVTFRCDPISEHNRLYWYRQTLGQGPEFLTYFQNEAQLEKSRLLSDRFSAERPKGSFSTLEIQRTEQGDSAMYLCASSSGLIVSTDTQYFGPGTRLTVL.

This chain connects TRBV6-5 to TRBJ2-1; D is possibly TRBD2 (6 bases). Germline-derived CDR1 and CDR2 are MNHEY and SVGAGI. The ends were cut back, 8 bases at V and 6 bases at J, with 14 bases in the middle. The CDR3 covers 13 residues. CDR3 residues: CASGYLGGNEQFF. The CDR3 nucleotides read TGTGCCAGCGGATACCTGGGAGGCAATGAGCAGTTCTTC.

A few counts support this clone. CDR3 sequence: CASSPGAHVNTEAFF. In nucleotides, the CDR3 is TGTGCCAGCAGTCCCGGAGCGCACGTTAACACTGAAGCTTTCTTT. J is TRBJ1-1 and V is TRBV7-3; D ambiguous. This CDR3 is built from 15 residues. Between the trimmed V and J ends, which lost 6 bases and 2 bases, there was a span of 16 bases. CDR1 is SGHTA, CDR2 FQGTGA, per germline.

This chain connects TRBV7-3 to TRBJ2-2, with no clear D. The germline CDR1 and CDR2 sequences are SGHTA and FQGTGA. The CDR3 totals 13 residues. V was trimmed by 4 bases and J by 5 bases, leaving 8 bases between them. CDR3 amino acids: CASSYPRTGELFF. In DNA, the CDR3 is TGTGCCAGCAGCTACCCTCGGACCGGGGAGCTGTTTTTT. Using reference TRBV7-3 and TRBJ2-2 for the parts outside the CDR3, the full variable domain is GAGVSQTPSNKVTEKGKYVELRCDPISGHTALYWYRQSLGQGPEFLIYFQGTGAADDSGLPNDRFFAVRPEGSVSTLKIQRTERGDSAVYLCASSYPRTGELFFGEGSRLTVL.

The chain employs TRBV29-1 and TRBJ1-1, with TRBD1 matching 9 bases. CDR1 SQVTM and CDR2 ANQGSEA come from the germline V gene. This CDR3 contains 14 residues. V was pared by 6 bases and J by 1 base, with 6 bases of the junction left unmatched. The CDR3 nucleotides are TGCAGCGTGGGTCGGACAGGGGAGAACACTGAAGCTTTCTTT. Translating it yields CSVGRTGENTEAFF.

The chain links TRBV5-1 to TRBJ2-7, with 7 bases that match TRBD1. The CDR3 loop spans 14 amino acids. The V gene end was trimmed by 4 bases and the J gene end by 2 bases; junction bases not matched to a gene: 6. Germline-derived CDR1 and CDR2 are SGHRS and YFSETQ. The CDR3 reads CASSTGASTYEQYF. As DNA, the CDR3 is TGCGCCAGCAGCACAGGGGCTAGCACCTACGAGCAGTACTTC.

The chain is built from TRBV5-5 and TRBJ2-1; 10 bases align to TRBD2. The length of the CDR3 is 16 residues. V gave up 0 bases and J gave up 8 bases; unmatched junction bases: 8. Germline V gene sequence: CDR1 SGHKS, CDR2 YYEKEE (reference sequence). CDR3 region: CASSLERGGPGHEQFF. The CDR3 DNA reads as TGTGCCAGCAGCTTGGAGCGGGGGGGCCCAGGCCATGAGCAGTTCTTC.

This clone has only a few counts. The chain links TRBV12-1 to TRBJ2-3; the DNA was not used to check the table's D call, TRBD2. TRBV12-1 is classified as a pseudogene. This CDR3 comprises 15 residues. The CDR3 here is CAEPERDSRTDTQYF. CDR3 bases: TGTGCCGAGCCGGAACGGGACTCGCGCACAGATACGCAGTATTTT.

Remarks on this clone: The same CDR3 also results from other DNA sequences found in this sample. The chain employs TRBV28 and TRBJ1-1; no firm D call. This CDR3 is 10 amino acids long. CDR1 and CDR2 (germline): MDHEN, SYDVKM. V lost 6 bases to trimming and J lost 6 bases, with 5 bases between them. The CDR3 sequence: CASRSSEAFF. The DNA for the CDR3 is TGTGCCAGCAGATCCTCTGAAGCTTTCTTT.

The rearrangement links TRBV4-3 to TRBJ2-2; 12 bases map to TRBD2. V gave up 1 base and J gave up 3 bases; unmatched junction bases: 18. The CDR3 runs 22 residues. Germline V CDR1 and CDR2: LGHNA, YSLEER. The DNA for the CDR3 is TGCGCCAGCAGCCAAGGCCCGGGGAAGTCTAGCGGGGGGGCCAGAGACACCGGGGAGCTGTTTTTT. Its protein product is CASSQGPGKSSGGARDTGELFF.

DNA of the CDR3: TGTGCCAGCAGCCAAGAAGGGGGTTGGCAATGGGGCACTGAAGCTTTCTTT. It is translated as CASSQEGGWQWGTEAFF. The chain employs TRBV14 and TRBJ1-1, with D perhaps matching TRBD1 (6 bases). There are 17 residues in the CDR3. Germline V gene sequence: CDR1 SGHDN, CDR2 FVKESK. Between the trimmed V and J ends, which lost 0 bases and 4 bases, there was a span of 18 bases.

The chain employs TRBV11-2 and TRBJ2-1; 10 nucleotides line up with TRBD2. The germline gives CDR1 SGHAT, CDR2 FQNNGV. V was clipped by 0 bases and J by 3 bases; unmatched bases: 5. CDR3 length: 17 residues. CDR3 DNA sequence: TGTGCCAGCAGCTTAGACCTTAGCGGGGGGTTCTACAATGAGCAGTTCTTC. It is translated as CASSLDLSGGFYNEQFF.

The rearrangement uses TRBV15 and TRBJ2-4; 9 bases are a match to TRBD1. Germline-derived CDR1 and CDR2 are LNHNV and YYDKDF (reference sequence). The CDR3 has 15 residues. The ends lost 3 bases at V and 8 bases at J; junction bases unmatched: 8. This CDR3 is CATSSAGTGKDIQYF. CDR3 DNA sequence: TGTGCCACCAGCAGTGCCGGGACAGGGAAAGACATTCAGTACTTC.

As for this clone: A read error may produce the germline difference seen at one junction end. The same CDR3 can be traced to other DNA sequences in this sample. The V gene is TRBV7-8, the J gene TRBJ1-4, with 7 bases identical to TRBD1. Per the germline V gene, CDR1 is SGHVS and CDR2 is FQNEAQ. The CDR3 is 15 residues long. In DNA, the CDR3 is TGTGCCAGTAGCTCCCTGGGCAGGGGGGAAGAAAAACTGTTTTTT. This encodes CASSSLGRGEEKLFF.

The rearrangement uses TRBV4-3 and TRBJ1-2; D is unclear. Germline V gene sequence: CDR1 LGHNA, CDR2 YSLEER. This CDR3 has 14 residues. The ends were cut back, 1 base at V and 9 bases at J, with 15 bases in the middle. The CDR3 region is CASSQAEVSGSYTF. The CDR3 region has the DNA TGCGCCAGCAGCCAAGCCGAGGTCTCCGGCAGCTACACCTTC.